This entry is about one T cell receptor beta chain. Its recognized antigen is unknown. No quality values exist for individual bases; no much larger clone is one base distant. The cohort comprised around 690 healthy bone marrow donors. All cohort members were sampled while nominally healthy, although unrecorded immune exposures were likely present. The donor tested CMV seropositive and was one of the 289 seropositive cohort members. Every donor gave a peripheral blood sample, and the peripheral blood mononuclear cells from that sample were used for TCR beta sequencing. The Qiagen DNeasy Blood Extraction Kit was used to extract genomic DNA from the blood cell samples. This sample stems from a study of cytomegalovirus exposure and HLA in healthy donors (dated by TCRdb to between 2016 and 2019). About the study as a whole: An earlier analysis of some 600 of the donors reported approximately 280 Gb of sequence data and 117 million unique TCR beta sequences obtained from about 179 million T cells. Typing coverage varied by locus: roughly 629-640 donors for A, B, C, DRB1 and DQB1; 522 for DQA1; over 600 for DPA1; 450 to 480 for DPB1. High-throughput TCR immunosequencing, statistical association of individual TCRs with disease status, and machine learning were combined to predict cytomegalovirus infection status. Donor age, sex, ethnicity and CMV serostatus were collected together with the repertoire data. The genetic ancestry cluster associated with self-reported Caucasian donors included over 65% of the 398 genotyped donors. Using immunosequencing, the study profiled T cell repertoires from some 670 subjects and related those repertoires to cytomegalovirus serostatus. Both class I and class II loci were covered by HLA typing, at four-digit resolution. On average, roughly 250,000 unique TCR beta nucleotide sequences were sequenced per donor among 398 genotyped donors of the cohort, with 15% to 20% of those sequences being non-productive. Every repertoire in the discovery cohort had been generated on one and the same sequencing platform. The later analysis used no new phenotypic data to find candidate immune exposures, relying instead on TCR beta sequences and their occurrence across donors. To study patterns of TCR occurrence, a later analysis re-analyzed previously published TCR beta repertoires from hundreds of donors and added high-resolution HLA genotyping. The study aimed to test whether cataloging public T cell receptors could reveal signatures of past pathogen exposure. Four to six DR-DQ haplotypes were handled as single units for association and clustering because linkage in the cohort was strong. A later genetic analysis used genome-wide SNP genotypes for about 65% of the roughly 670 donors, treating that subset as a discovery cohort. In addition to the first cohort of approximately 670 subjects, a separate validation cohort of 130 or so different subjects was used. An earlier analysis of approximately 630 of the donors applied high-throughput TCR beta sequencing to assess whether each TCR beta V gene segment acted as functional or pseudogenic. An early release that covered about 600 HLA-typed donors contained around 330 gigabases of sequencing data and about 84 million unique TCR sequences. The paper's findings and limits, for the study overall: When HLA alleles, especially DR and DQ, strongly co-occurred, attributing TCR associations to individual alleles was difficult. Some IMGT-functional V segments, including TRBV6-2 and TRBV6-3, could not be told apart with the 87-base-pair reads, so those segments were excluded. Only TCR beta chains were sequenced in this cohort, and the absence of alpha or paired-chain data limited detectable features. Specific HLA alleles were associated with 15,000 to 20,000 TCR beta sequences at a false discovery rate of 0.05 in a later analysis. V-gene and J-gene trimming of TCR beta chains was associated with a missense DCLRE1C variant in a later genetic analysis, and the association was replicated in an independent cohort. A later analysis found that HLA-associated TCR beta chains were more clonally expanded and had lower generation probabilities than equally common non-associated chains. Because HLA typing was missing for some donors at each locus, association tests included only the typed subset. In a later analysis, the rate of TCR association differed among HLA loci, with DRB1 alleles having the most associated TCRs and HLA-C alleles having the fewest. In an earlier analysis of more than 500 of the donors, most TCR beta V segments appeared in productive rearrangements about 87% or about 30% of the time, broadly matching IMGT annotations. The sequencing pipeline was judged likely to have produced a cluster of highly shared sequence variants as a technical artifact. According to the authors, the approach could potentially be generalized to other disease states and immunological phenotypes. In the study, approximately 150 TCR beta chains were listed as associated with cytomegalovirus. Correlated functional status among segregating V segments might reflect linkage disequilibrium, but an unknown experimental factor could not be ruled out. The earlier analysis of some 540 of the donors excluded some 15 rarely observed V segments, including chromosome 9 orphons, because counts were too low. The classifier was reported to diagnose cytomegalovirus status with high specificity and sensitivity in both the original and validation cohorts. A further reported finding was that TCR beta sequences accurately predicted the HLA-A and HLA-B alleles for most subjects in the first cohort. Several of the top co-occurrence clusters appeared to be linked to parvovirus B19, influenza, CMV and Epstein-Barr virus, according to a later analysis. A later analysis found that most CMV-associated TCR beta chains appeared HLA-restricted, with HLA associations seemingly driven largely by CMV exposure. Sequencing depth was assumed to be roughly uniform across donors in the presence/absence analyses, though that assumption may not hold. While some public TCRs were present in many individuals, most TCR sequences turned up only very rarely across donors. In a later genetic analysis, fewer N-insertions in productive TCRs were reported among donors in an Asian-associated ancestry cluster than the roughly 700-donor mean. A few of the identified cytomegalovirus-associated TCR beta chains were confirmed in vitro to be specific for cytomegalovirus antigens. CMV serostatus was the only immune exposure information available for the cohort.

Counted from cysteine to phenylalanine, this CDR3 has 16 amino acids. Solely the CDR3 DNA is kept, with 48 bases framed from the first base. After removal of 2 bases from V and 5 bases from J, the junction retains 6 bases not matched to a gene. Looking up the germline V gene (reference sequence) yields CDR1 MNHEY and CDR2 SMNVEV. The library was generated by the immunoSEQ multiplex PCR assay. The multiplex PCR relied on a mix of 60 forward primers for TCR Vbeta segments and 13 reverse primers for TCR Jbeta segments. The CDR3 region of rearranged TCR beta genes was amplified from genomic DNA with a multiplex PCR assay. The Illumina HiSeq System was used to sequence the amplified TCR beta libraries as 87-base-pair reads. The original methods were these. A later analysis tallied 75 million to 95 million unique TCR beta chains across the 666 repertoires, and around 9.9 million of those chains were shared by two or more donors. Raw reads were error-corrected and collapsed into unique sequences by a nearest-neighbor algorithm in which closely related sequences were merged to remove PCR and sequencing errors. CDR3 sequences were aligned to IMGT reference sequences to assign V, D and J gene segments. For a sequence to be retained, at least a six-nucleotide match to both a V gene segment and a J gene segment was required. A rearrangement counted as productive if the CDR3 had no stop codons and remained in frame with V and J, and every other rearrangement counted as non-productive. Following IMGT convention, CDR3 was defined as the stretch from the second conserved V-encoded cysteine up to the conserved J-encoded phenylalanine. In an earlier analysis of around 540 of the donors, sequences lacking an unambiguous match to a single V gene segment were excluded. In an earlier analysis of 500 to 750 of the donors, V segments were called functional above 56.7% productive rearrangements and were called segregating when the between-donor standard deviation exceeded 5%. A statistical classification framework was built to diagnose cytomegalovirus status from the catalog of TCR beta chain sequences. In a later analysis, V and J genes were assigned by comparing TCR nucleotide sequences against IMGT/GENE-DB human TR gene sequences. In a later analysis, CDR3 sequences and most-parsimonious VDJ recombination scenarios were assigned using the TCRdist pipeline. In a later analysis, each TCR beta chain was defined by its CDR3 amino acid sequence together with its V-gene family, and reads without a unique V-gene family were excluded. As a way to deal with suspected cross-contamination and a sequencing artifact, a later analysis dropped hundreds of nucleotide sequences that were highly shared and had low generation probability. In a later analysis, a clonal expansion index was calculated for each public chain from normalized within-repertoire ranks of inferred template counts. Generation probabilities in a later analysis came from a VDJ recombination model fitted to out-of-frame rearrangements, and those results were checked against IGoR. A later analysis scored TCR-TCR, TCR-HLA and TCR-CMV co-occurrence with hypergeometric tests, applying a repertoire-size bias correction to TCR pairs. A later analysis estimated false discovery rates by permuting HLA or CMV assignments 20 times. A later analysis grouped co-occurring TCRs with DBSCAN, adding TCRdist sequence similarity when clustering within HLA-allele-positive subsets. For co-occurrence clustering, repertoires with fewer than 30,000 or more than 120,000 public chains were excluded, along with roughly five repertoires with anomalous nucleotide sharing. In its TCRdb copy, this immuneACCESS table keeps in-frame sequences only and misses some clones. Where compared with another copy, unresolved V genes explain less than half of these, and the others have no known cause. V and J calls and clone size are those listed in that table; D and trimming were worked out from the DNA. This sample lists 85,000 to 130,000 clones; around 10% were detected once. The ten most abundant clones make up under 6.5% of the sample.

The TCR originated in a man between 40 and 49 years old in good health and CMV-seropositive. The sample was PBMCs. The rearranged chain carries TRBV27 and TRBJ1-1; TRBD1 aligns with 12 central bases. The CDR3 region has the sequence CASSLGTGGAGTEAFF. The DNA reads TGTGCCAGCAGTTTAGGGACAGGGGGCGCGGGGACTGAAGCTTTCTTT.